These T cell receptor beta chains were read from a single sample in a study of brain T cells in children with intractable seizures. TCRdb keeps only in-frame clones here, not all; method: immunoSEQ multiplex PCR. This sample has about 41,000 clones; over 75% occur once, and the top ten carry roughly 6.3%. Here the sequenced sample was peripheral blood, taken at surgery. Receptors originate from a girl aged 2-10 years with tuberous sclerosis and intractable seizures. The CDR3 runs from the conserved cysteine through the conserved F or W. Fields, in order: J gene, V gene, clone size, D gene, CDR3 DNA, CDR3 protein. The D gene is left open where the match is weak. Not every row has a clone size; where given, it reads once, few, many or a size class.

>TRBJ2-3|TRBV7-8|-|TRBD2
TGTGCCAGCAGCCCCTGGACTAGTACAGATACGCAGTATTTT
CASSPWTSTDTQYF
>TRBJ1-1|TRBV6-5|-|TRBD1
TGTGCCAGCACCAGGGACAGGTATGGGGCTGAAGCTTTCTTT
CASTRDRYGAEAFF
>TRBJ1-2|TRBV18|-|TRBD1
TGTGCCAGCTCACCACCGGGACAGATGGGGAGGGACTATGGCTACACCTTC
CASSPPGQMGRDYGYTF
>TRBJ2-5|TRBV3-1/TRBV3-2|-|-
TGTGCCAGCAGCTCTCCAGGGAGAACCCAGTACTTC
CASSSPGRTQYF
>TRBJ1-6|TRBV11-2|-|-
TGTGCCAGCAGCTTAAATGAAAGATTGGCCCTCCACTTT
CASSLNERLALHF
>TRBJ1-1|TRBV29-1|-|-
TGCAGCGTTCTTGAGTTCGGACAGAACACTGAAGCTTTCTTT
CSVLEFGQNTEAFF
>TRBJ1-1|TRBV6-1|-|TRBD1
TGTGCCAGCAGTGAAACGACAGGGGGCGTCACTGAAGCTTTCTTT
CASSETTGGVTEAFF
>TRBJ2-2|TRBV3-1/TRBV3-2|-|-
TGTGCCAGCAGCCAACCTACTAGCCTGGGGGCCGGGGAGCTGTTTTTT
CASSQPTSLGAGELFF
>TRBJ2-7|TRBV12-3/TRBV12-4|-|-
TGTGCCAGCAGTTTTCAGGGATCCGAGCAGTACTTC
CASSFQGSEQYF
>TRBJ2-3|TRBV27|-|TRBD2
TGTGCCAGCTCCCCCTCGGCGGGGGTTAGCACAGATACGCAGTATTTT
CASSPSAGVSTDTQYF
>TRBJ1-1|TRBV4-1|-|TRBD1
TGCGCCAGCAGCCCCATCGACAGGGGGACTGAAGCTTTCTTT
CASSPIDRGTEAFF
>TRBJ2-5|TRBV2|-|TRBD1
TGTGCCATCCCACCGGGACAGGGTCGGGAAGAGACCCAGTACTTC
CAIPPGQGREETQYF
>TRBJ2-3|TRBV7-9|-|TRBD1
TGTGCCAGCAGCTTAGGAGGGGGCAGGGCAGATACGCAGTATTTT
CASSLGGGRADTQYF
>TRBJ1-2|TRBV19|-|-
TGTGCCAGTAGTAACGGGGCCCGGGGAGGCTACACCTTC
CASSNGARGGYTF
>TRBJ1-1|TRBV30|once|TRBD1
TGTGCCTGGAGTGTAAGGGGGCTGAAAAGGACTGAAGCTTTCTTT
CAWSVRGLKRTEAFF
>TRBJ2-2|TRBV6-1|-|-
TGTGCCAGCAGTGGGAGGCCCGTGGGATTTTCCGGGGAGCTGTTTTTT
CASSGRPVGFSGELFF
>TRBJ2-7|TRBV7-3|-|TRBD1
TGTGCCAGCAGCCAGGGACAGGCTGCCTCCAGCGAGCAGTACTTC
CASSQGQAASSEQYF
>TRBJ2-7|TRBV4-1|-|-
TGCGCCAGCAGCCAAGTCGCAGGGATATACGAGCAGTACTTC
CASSQVAGIYEQYF
>TRBJ2-3|TRBV7-2|-|TRBD2
TGTGCCAGCAGCGCTAGCGGGGGGGACGCAGATACGCAGTATTTT
CASSASGGDADTQYF
>TRBJ1-1|TRBV3-1/TRBV3-2|-|-
TGTGCCAGCAGCCCCCCAACGGGGGGCACTGAAGCTTTCTTT
CASSPPTGGTEAFF
>TRBJ2-5|TRBV7-3|-|TRBD2
TGTGCCAGCAGCCCCAAACTAGCGGGGGGGCCTGGGGAGACCCAGTACTTC
CASSPKLAGGPGETQYF
>TRBJ1-2|TRBV12-3/TRBV12-4|once|TRBD1
TGTGCCAGCAGCAGGACAGGCAGGGATGGCTACACCTTC
CASSRTGRDGYTF
>TRBJ1-5|TRBV19|-|-
TGTGCCAGTAGCCCCCAGGGACACACAAGCAGCAATCAGCCCCAGCATTTT
CASSPQGHTSSNQPQHF
>TRBJ2-6|TRBV10-3|-|-
TGTGCCATCAGTGAGGGAAGTTCTGGGGCCAACGTCCTGACTTTC
CAISEGSSGANVLTF
>TRBJ1-2|TRBV4-1|-|-
TGCGCCAGCAGCCCTCTGGTAAGCGCTTATGGCTACACCTTC
CASSPLVSAYGYTF
>TRBJ2-6|TRBV5-1|-|-
TGCGCCAGCAGCCCAGGGGCAAACTCTGGGGCCAACGTCCTGACTTTC
CASSPGANSGANVLTF
>TRBJ1-2|TRBV5-1|-|TRBD1
TGCGCCAGCAGCTTGGGACAGGGGGAAAACTATGGCTACACCTTC
CASSLGQGENYGYTF
>TRBJ1-2|TRBV9|-|TRBD1
TGTGCCAGCAGCGGCAGGGGGCCCCAGGATGGCTACACCTTC
CASSGRGPQDGYTF
>TRBJ2-1|TRBV7-9|-|-
TGTGCCAGCAGCTTGGGAAATTATCGGGGGGCCCAGAACAATGAGCAGTTCTTC
CASSLGNYRGAQNNEQFF
>TRBJ1-2|TRBV6-4|-|-
TGTGCCAGCAGTGCTACAGGACTTTATGGCTACACCTTC
CASSATGLYGYTF
>TRBJ1-5|TRBV12-3/TRBV12-4|-|TRBD1
TGTGCCAGCAGCGGACAGGCCAATCAGCCCCAGCATTTT
CASSGQANQPQHF
>TRBJ1-1|TRBV6-1|once|-
TGTGCCAGCAGTGAAGCGCTTCGTGGATTAACTGAAGCTTTCTTT
CASSEALRGLTEAFF
>TRBJ2-5|TRBV2|-|-
TGTGCCAGCAGTCCCAACCGGGGGGAGACCCAGTACTTC
CASSPNRGETQYF
>TRBJ2-2|TRBV24-1|-|TRBD2
TGTGCCACCAGTGACCCATCAAAGCGGGGGAACACCGGGGAGCTGTTTTTT
CATSDPSKRGNTGELFF
>TRBJ1-4|TRBV24-1|-|-
TGTGCCACCAGTGGGGTGGGAGCTGATGAAAAACTGTTTTTT
CATSGVGADEKLFF
>TRBJ1-5|TRBV2|-|-
TGTGCCAGCAGGGACCTAGGGATTCAGCCCCAGCATTTT
CASRDLGIQPQHF
>TRBJ2-3|TRBV2|once|-
TGTGCCAGCAGTGAAATAAAGACGAAAAGCACAGATACGCAGTATTTT
CASSEIKTKSTDTQYF
>TRBJ1-4|TRBV19|-|-
TGTGCCAGTAGCCATAAACTGGGGGTAACTAATGAAAAACTGTTTTTT
CASSHKLGVTNEKLFF
>TRBJ2-2|TRBV9|-|TRBD1
TGTGCCAGCAGCGTAGTACCGACAGGGGCCAACACCGGGGAGCTGTTTTTT
CASSVVPTGANTGELFF
>TRBJ1-2|TRBV4-1|-|-
TGCGCCAGCAGCCGAGGGGTAGGTGGCGGCTACACCTTC
CASSRGVGGGYTF
>TRBJ1-6|TRBV27|-|-
TGTGCCACCCGCAAAGGGGATGTGCATAATTCACCCCTCCACTTT
CATRKGDVHNSPLHF
>TRBJ2-5|TRBV24-1|-|TRBD1
TGTGCCACCAGTGACTGGACAGGGACGGGCCAAGAGACCCAGTACTTC
CATSDWTGTGQETQYF
>TRBJ1-1|TRBV2|-|-
TGTGCCAGCAGTGATACAGAATACACTGAAGCTTTCTTT
CASSDTEYTEAFF
>TRBJ2-1|TRBV6-4|-|TRBD1
TGTGCCAGCAGTGTAGACAGGGCCTCATACAATGAGCAGTTCTTC
CASSVDRASYNEQFF
>TRBJ2-3|TRBV6-6|-|-
TGTGCCAGCAGCAGGCGCGAGCGGACCACAGATACGCAGTATTTT
CASSRRERTTDTQYF
>TRBJ1-2|TRBV20-1|-|TRBD1
TGCAGTGCTAGTAAGGGGGCAGGGGATGGCTACACCTTC
CSASKGAGDGYTF
>TRBJ2-7|TRBV6-6|-|TRBD1
TGTGCCAGCACCCTCGGGACAGGGGTTTACGAGCAGTACTTC
CASTLGTGVYEQYF
>TRBJ1-5|TRBV19|few|-
TGTGCCAGTAGTATTAATTCGGGGCAGGTTGGACATCAGCCCCAGCATTTT
CASSINSGQVGHQPQHF